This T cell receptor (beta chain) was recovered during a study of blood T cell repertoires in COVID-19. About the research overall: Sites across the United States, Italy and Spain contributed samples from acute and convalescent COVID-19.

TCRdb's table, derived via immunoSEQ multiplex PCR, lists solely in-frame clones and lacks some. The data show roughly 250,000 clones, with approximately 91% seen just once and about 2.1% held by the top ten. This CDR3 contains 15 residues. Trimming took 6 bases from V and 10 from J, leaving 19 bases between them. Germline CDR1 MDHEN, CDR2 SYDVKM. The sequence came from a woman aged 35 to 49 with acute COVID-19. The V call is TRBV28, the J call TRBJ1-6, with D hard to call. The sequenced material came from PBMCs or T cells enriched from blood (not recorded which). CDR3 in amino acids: CASSPRLTFKSPLHF. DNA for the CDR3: TGTGCCAGCAGCCCCCGCCTGACATTCAAATCACCCCTCCACTTT.